The subject of this entry is one T cell receptor (beta chain). The antigen remains undetermined. The data originate from a study of follicular helper T cells after annual influenza vaccination. About the research overall: For some subjects, blood spans the 2013-2014, 2014-2015 and 2015-2016 annual vaccinations. The study's findings and limits: Each annual vaccination recalled recurring oligoclonal ICOS+CD38+ cTfh clonotypes. Most later recoveries of Day 7 ICOS+CD38+ clones were ICOS-CD38- cTfh.

The time point was: 2015-2016 season, pre-vaccination. Some clones are missing from TCRdb's copy, which holds only in-frame ones; the method was immunoSEQ multiplex PCR. The sample includes approximately 5,500 clones, roughly 80% seen only once; the top ten take around 0.71%. The V gene's germline CDR1 is MNHNS and CDR2 SASEGT. The length of the CDR3 is 13 residues. The V and J ends lost 11 bases and 8 bases, in that order; junction bases with no gene match: 10. The chain links TRBV6-1 to TRBJ1-4, with 8 positions matching TRBD1. The sample was CXCR5- memory CD4+ T cells sorted from blood, taken on the day of influenza vaccination. The clonotype originates from an adult who received the influenza vaccine. In DNA form, the CDR3 reads TGTGCCTGTAGGACAGGGATGGGGGAAAAACTGTTTTTT. Translating it yields CACRTGMGEKLFF.